The 13 T cell receptor beta chains below come from one sample, sequenced in a study of CD8+CD57+ T cells in acquired aplastic anemia. All patients picked for sequencing had shown, by flow cytometry, an expansion of CD8+CD57+ cells. Both TCR beta VDJ combination and CDR3 sequence profiling were carried out. Genomic DNA was the template for this profiling. TCRdb re-called the reads through MiXCR, storing one row per CDR3 protein. The data show some 150,000 distinct CDR3 sequences, with about 48% seen just once and approximately 12% held by the top ten. The sequencing input was sorted CD4+, CD8+, or CD8+CD57+ T cells (not recorded which) from PBMCs. These TCRs come from a human donor with aplastic anemia.

The chain is built from TRBV9 and TRBJ2-3; no reliable D call. The germline gives CDR1 SGDLS, CDR2 YYNGEE. The germline V and J ends were trimmed by 0 bases and 2 bases, with 10 bases remaining between them. The CDR3 runs 15 residues. The chain's CDR3 is CASSVGLGITDTQYF. CDR3 DNA: TGTGCCAGCAGCGTAGGTCTAGGAATCACAGATACGCAGTATTTT. Variable domain in full (rest from reference TRBV9 and TRBJ2-3): DSGVTQTPKHLITATGQRVTLRCSPRSGDLSVYWYQQSLDQGLQFLIQYYNGEERAKGNILERFSAQQFPDLHSELNLSSLELGDSALYFCASSVGLGITDTQYFGPGTRLTVL.

This clonotype occurred many times. The V and J genes are TRBV5-1 and TRBJ1-1, with 7 nucleotides matching TRBD1. The CDR3 spans 12 residues. V lost 4 bases, J lost 14 bases, and 11 bases stayed unmatched. Germline loops: CDR1 SGHRS, CDR2 YFSETQ. CDR3 nucleotides: TGCGCCAGCAGCCGGGACAGTGGCCTCAGCTTCTTT. Translation gives CASSRDSGLSFF.

The V call is TRBV12-3 or TRBV12-4, the J call TRBJ1-6; possibly TRBD1 for D (6 bases). The CDR3 is 16 amino acids. Trimming shortened V by 7 bases and J by 0 bases, and 13 bases separated the two germline ends. The CDR3 here is CASTSTGSSYNSPLHF. The CDR3 region has the DNA TGTGCCAGCACCAGCACAGGGAGCTCCTATAATTCACCCCTCCACTTT.

The chain recombines TRBV10-3 with TRBJ1-2; 9 nucleotides align to TRBD1. V was clipped by 7 bases and J by 7 bases; unmatched bases: 7. The CDR3 totals 13 residues. The V gene's germline CDR1 is ENHRY and CDR2 SYGVKD. The CDR3 loop reads CAIMGQGRSGYTF. DNA of the CDR3: TGTGCCATCATGGGACAGGGACGTTCTGGCTACACCTTC.

Points on this clonotype: A read error is possible here, since a much larger clone lies one base away. The V gene is TRBV12-3 or TRBV12-4, the J gene TRBJ2-7, with TRBD2 matching 12 bases. The CDR3 loop spans 17 amino acids. J gave up 0 bases and V 8 bases, and 11 bases lay outside the gene matches. The CDR3 spells CASGPTSGGPSSYEQYF. In DNA, the CDR3 is TGTGCCAGCGGTCCGACTAGCGGGGGCCCCAGCTCCTACGAGCAGTACTTC.

The gene calls are TRBV20-1 and TRBJ2-5; 10 nucleotides line up with TRBD2. Trimming took 2 bases from V and 4 from J; bases not matched to a gene: 4. The germline V gene has CDR1 DFQATT and CDR2 SNEGSKA (reference sequence). The CDR3 covers 14 residues. This CDR3 reads CSARLAGGRETQYF. CDR3 DNA: TGCAGTGCTAGATTAGCGGGGGGCCGAGAGACCCAGTACTTC.

This clonotype was seen ten or more times. The gene calls are TRBV6-1 and TRBJ2-1; D perhaps matches TRBD2 (6 bases). The length of the CDR3 is 14 residues. V was clipped by 1 base and J by 2 bases, with 6 bases between them. Germline CDR1 is MNHNS and CDR2 is SASEGT. CDR3 amino acids: CASSEGGAYNEQFF. The CDR3, as DNA: TGTGCCAGCAGTGAAGGGGGGGCCTACAATGAGCAGTTCTTC.

This clonotype was detected ten times or more. The genes are TRBV7-9 and TRBJ1-1; D is unresolved. Trimming left V 5 bases short and J 3 bases short, with 16 bases between. Germline V lookup: CDR1 SEHNR, CDR2 FQNEAQ (reference sequence). The CDR3 is 15 residues long. In DNA form, the CDR3 reads TGTGCCAGCAGCAACCTAGGCGTCACCTACACTGAAGCTTTCTTT. This sequence encodes CASSNLGVTYTEAFF.

The CDR3 sequence: CASSHERGGEAIEQYF. In DNA, the CDR3 is TGCGCCAGCAGCCATGAACGAGGGGGGGAGGCGATCGAGCAGTACTTC. J is TRBJ2-7 and V is TRBV4-3; maybe TRBD2 (7 bases). Germline V gene lookup returns CDR1 LGHNA and CDR2 YSLEER. Trimming took off 3 bases at V and 6 bases at J, with 21 bases between the two ends. CDR3 length: 16 residues.

This clonotype was recorded at least ten times. The chain has TRBV19 and TRBJ1-5; D remains ambiguous. Germline CDR1 and CDR2: LNHDA and SQIVND (reference sequence). The V and J ends lost 1 base and 4 bases respectively, with 8 bases between them. The CDR3 has 14 amino acids. CDR3 DNA sequence: TGTGCCAGTAGTATAGCATCGGGGAATCAGCCCCAGCATTTT. Translating it yields CASSIASGNQPQHF.

This clonotype was counted many times. The chain is built from TRBV7-9 and TRBJ2-7, with unresolved D. The germline V and J ends were trimmed by 4 bases and 3 bases, with 19 bases remaining between them. The germline CDR1 and CDR2 sequences are SEHNR and FQNEAQ (reference sequence). The CDR3 loop spans 16 amino acids. CDR3 protein: CASSSYPARRHYEQYF. The CDR3, as DNA: TGTGCCAGCAGCTCGTACCCCGCTAGGCGCCACTACGAGCAGTACTTC.

The sample holds many counts of this clonotype. This rearrangement joins TRBV5-1 to TRBJ1-1, with 8 bases lining up with TRBD1. Germline CDR1 reads SGHRS; CDR2 reads YFSETQ. The CDR3 totals 17 residues. J lost 1 base, V lost 1 base, and 9 bases had no gene match. CDR3 region: CASSLTQGGKRNTEAFF. The CDR3 bases are TGCGCCAGCAGCTTGACACAGGGGGGTAAGCGGAACACTGAAGCTTTCTTT.

This clonotype has only a few counts. A read error may be the cause here, since a much bigger clone is one base away. The J gene is TRBJ1-1, the V gene TRBV19; D perhaps matches TRBD1 (5 bases). The CDR3 loop spans 13 amino acids. The V gene lost 3 bases and the J gene lost 1 base, with 6 bases spanning the gap. Germline CDR1 is LNHDA and CDR2 is SQIVND (reference sequence). The CDR3 here is CASSIGGNTEAFF. The DNA of the CDR3 is TGTGCCAGTAGTATCGGGGGGAACACTGAAGCTTTCTTT.